This entry lists 10 T cell receptor beta chains sequenced from one sample in a study of CD8 T cells in ankylosing spondylitis. Study-level findings and limits: There was a TCR beta motif, made of 7 or 8 highly homologous variants, that appeared characteristic of ankylosing spondylitis blood.

These receptors have no identified antigens. TCRdb re-derived calls from the 5' RACE reads in MiXCR, one entry per CDR3 protein. In the table there are hundreds of thousands of distinct CDR3 sequences, 25% to 30% of which are singletons. Sample: blood, either unsorted or a sorted T cell fraction (not recorded which). These receptors were collected from a male donor with ankylosing spondylitis.

This clonotype was detected a few times. The chain uses TRBV2 and TRBJ1-4; the D gene is possibly TRBD1 (5 bases). The CDR3 sequence is 14 residues long. V was trimmed by 7 bases and J by 3 bases, leaving 12 bases between them. CDR1 is SNHLY, CDR2 FYNNEI, per germline. The CDR3, as DNA: TGTGCCAGCAAGGGGACGGCCGCTAATGAAAAACTGTTTTTT. This encodes CASKGTAANEKLFF.

CDR3 residues: CASAHRVGTDTQYF. CDR3 coding DNA: TGTGCCAGCGCCCATAGGGTGGGAACAGATACGCAGTATTTT. The chain recombines TRBV25-1 with TRBJ2-3; D gene uncertain. V was trimmed by 8 bases and J by 3 bases, leaving 15 bases between them. Per germline, CDR1 MGHDK and CDR2 SYGVNS. The CDR3 is made up of 14 amino acids.

In its sample, this clonotype was seen a few times. V usage is TRBV6-1 and J usage is TRBJ2-7; D ambiguous. Per the germline V gene, CDR1 is MNHNS and CDR2 is SASEGT. Trimming took off 2 bases at V and 7 bases at J, with 6 bases between the two ends. This CDR3 contains 11 residues. CDR3 in DNA: TGTGCCAGCAGTGAATTGTGGGAGCAGTACGTC. Translated: CASSELWEQYV.

J is TRBJ2-1 and V is TRBV20-1; 7 positions agree with TRBD2. V lost 8 bases and J lost 8; bases outside the gene matches: 12. The germline V gene has CDR1 DFQATT and CDR2 SNEGSKA (reference sequence). The CDR3 spans 13 residues. CDR3 amino acids: CSPAGSSRYEQFF. CDR3 DNA sequence: TGCAGTCCAGCGGGATCATCACGCTATGAGCAGTTCTTC.

The V and J genes are TRBV30 and TRBJ2-1, with D maybe TRBD2 (6 bases). Trimming removed 3 bases from V and 5 bases from J, with 8 bases in between. The V gene's germline CDR1 is GTSNPN and CDR2 SVGIG (reference sequence). CDR3 length: 12 amino acids. The CDR3 reads CAWSGSHNEQFF. DNA of the CDR3: TGTGCCTGGAGCGGGAGCCACAATGAGCAGTTCTTC.

The gene calls are TRBV18 and TRBJ1-1; possible D gene TRBD1, 6 bases. The CDR3 contains 15 residues. V lost 4 bases and J lost 4, with 16 bases in between. Germline-derived CDR1 and CDR2 are KGHSH and LQKENI. The CDR3 is CASSQTEQGGTEAFF. Written as DNA, the CDR3 is TGTGCCAGCTCACAAACAGAACAGGGTGGCACTGAAGCTTTCTTT.

There are a few counts of this clonotype. The rearrangement links TRBV12-3 or TRBV12-4 to TRBJ1-1; D uncertain. CDR3 length: 14 amino acids. Trimming shortened V by 7 bases and J by 4 bases, and 16 bases separated the two germline ends. The CDR3 DNA reads as TGTGCCAGCACCTCGAGTAGGGTTATCACTGAAGCTTTCTTT. Its protein product is CASTSSRVITEAFF.

This clonotype was counted between two and nine times. The V call is TRBV5-1, the J call TRBJ2-3; possible D gene TRBD2, 6 bases. The CDR3 is 14 amino acids. CDR1 SGHRS and CDR2 YFSETQ come from the germline V gene. CDR3 protein: CAEGTGTSTDTQYF. In nucleotides, the CDR3 is TGCGCAGAAGGGACGGGGACTAGCACAGATACGCAGTATTTT.

The J gene is TRBJ1-1, the V gene TRBV29-1, with D tentatively TRBD1 (5 bases). In germline, CDR1 is SQVTM, CDR2 ANQGSEA. The CDR3 has 11 residues. With 7 bases removed from V and 13 bases from J, the gap between germline ends came to 19 bases. This CDR3 is CSAQAGTRDFF. The CDR3 DNA is TGCAGCGCACAAGCCGGGACCCGTGATTTCTTT.

This clonotype has only a few counts. This sequence joins TRBV10-2 and TRBJ1-1; D uncertain. Trimming left V 2 bases short and J 1 base short, with 5 bases between. Germline V CDR1 and CDR2: WSHSY, SAAADI. The CDR3 length is 13 residues. CDR3: CASSEAKNTEAFF. The CDR3, as DNA: TGCGCCAGCAGTGAGGCCAAGAACACTGAAGCTTTCTTT.